This T cell receptor (beta chain) was sequenced for a study of long-term antiretroviral therapy in people with HIV. Overall study context: The oldest samples precede the 2015 immediate-ART recommendation by about a decade.

Looked up from germline, CDR1 is MNHEY and CDR2 is SMNVEV (reference sequence). CDR3 length: 12 residues. V was cut by 8 bases and J by 7 bases, with 14 bases left in between. People in the study who had HIV all got their treatment in the United States. At survey level, the immunoSEQ assay was run in its v3.0 version. Here immunoSEQ multiplex PCR was the method, and the copy in TCRdb shows in-frame clones only, minus some. The sample gives about 18,000 clones, around 80% of which show up once; approximately 15% is in the top ten. The chain joins TRBV27 to TRBJ1-1; a possible D gene is TRBD1 (5 bases). The receptor comes from a woman in her 50s with HIV. This material consisted of unsorted PBMCs, taken 0.5 years before starting antiretroviral therapy. The CDR3: CASGRVGSEAFF. The CDR3 region has the DNA TGTGCCAGCGGCAGGGTCGGGAGTGAAGCTTTCTTT.